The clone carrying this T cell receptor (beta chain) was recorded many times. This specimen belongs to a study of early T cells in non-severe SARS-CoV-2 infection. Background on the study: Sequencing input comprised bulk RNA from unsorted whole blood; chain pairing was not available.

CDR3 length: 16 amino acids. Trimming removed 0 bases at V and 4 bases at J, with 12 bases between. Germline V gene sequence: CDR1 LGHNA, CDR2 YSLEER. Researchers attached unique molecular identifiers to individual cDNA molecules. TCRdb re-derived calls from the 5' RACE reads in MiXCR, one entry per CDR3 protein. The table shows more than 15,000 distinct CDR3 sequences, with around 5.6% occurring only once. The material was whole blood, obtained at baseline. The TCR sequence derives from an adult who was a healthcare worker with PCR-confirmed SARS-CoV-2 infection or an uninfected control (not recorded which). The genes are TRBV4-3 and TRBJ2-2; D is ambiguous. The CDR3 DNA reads TGCGCCAGCAGCCAAGATGCGGCAGCTCTCACCGGGGAGCTGTTTTTT. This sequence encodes CASSQDAAALTGELFF.